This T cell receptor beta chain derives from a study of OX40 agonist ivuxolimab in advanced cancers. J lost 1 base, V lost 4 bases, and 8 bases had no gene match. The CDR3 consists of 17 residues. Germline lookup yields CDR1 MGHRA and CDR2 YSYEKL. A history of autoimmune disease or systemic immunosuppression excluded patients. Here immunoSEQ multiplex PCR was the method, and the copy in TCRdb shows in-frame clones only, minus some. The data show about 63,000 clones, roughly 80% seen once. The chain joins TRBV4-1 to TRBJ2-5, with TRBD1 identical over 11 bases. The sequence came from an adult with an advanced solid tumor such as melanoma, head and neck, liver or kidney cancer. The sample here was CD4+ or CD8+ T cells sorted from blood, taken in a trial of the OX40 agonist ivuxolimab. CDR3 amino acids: CASSLGQGARLQETQYF. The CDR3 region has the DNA TGCGCCAGCAGCCTTGGACAGGGGGCGCGTCTCCAAGAGACCCAGTACTTC.